This T cell receptor beta chain was sequenced during a study of patients and donors after allogeneic stem cell transplantation. Each CDR3 protein gets one entry after TCRdb re-called the RT-PCR reads with MiXCR. The sample includes about a million distinct CDR3 sequences, 15% to 20% of them seen just once. The TCR originated in a human donor who was either an allogeneic HSCT recipient or a stem cell or donor lymphocyte infusion donor (not recorded which). It is not recorded whose cells these are; they may come from a transplant donor. Sequences were obtained from blood, either unsorted or a sorted T cell fraction (not recorded which).

CDR3 loop: CSGLGGEDGYTF. The CDR3 DNA is TGCAGCGGATTGGGGGGAGAAGATGGCTACACCTTC. The gene calls are TRBV29-1 and TRBJ1-2, with D perhaps TRBD1 (5 bases). The V gene lost 7 bases and the J gene lost 6 bases, with 15 bases spanning the gap. This CDR3 contains 12 residues. The germline gives CDR1 SQVTM, CDR2 ANQGSEA.